The rows below give T cell receptor beta chains drawn from one sample of a study of cytomegalovirus exposure and HLA in healthy donors. Sequencing used immunoSEQ multiplex PCR; TCRdb keeps in-frame clones, though not all of them. The sample carries some 170,000 clones, 70% to 80% recorded once. The material sequenced was PBMCs. The receptors stem from a woman in her forties or fifties in good health and CMV-seronegative. Each CDR3 is given with its conserved first and last residue. Fields, in order: V gene, J gene, clone size, D gene, CDR3 DNA, CDR3 protein. The D gene is left open where the match is weak. Clone size, where shown, is once, few, many, or a class for clones that have expanded.

v_gene: TRBV28
j_gene: TRBJ2-3
abundance: -
d_gene: -
CDR3nt: TGTGCCAGCAGTTTACTTCAGGGTACGCAGTATTTT
CDR3aa: CASSLLQGTQYF

v_gene: TRBV9
j_gene: TRBJ2-7
abundance: -
d_gene: TRBD2
CDR3nt: TGTGCCAGCAGCGTAGGGGGTAGCGGGACCACCTACGAGCAGTACTTC
CDR3aa: CASSVGGSGTTYEQYF

v_gene: TRBV25-1
j_gene: TRBJ2-3
abundance: -
d_gene: TRBD1
CDR3nt: TGTGCCAGCAGTGTGGCGAGGGGGCGGGCGGGTTCAGATACGCAGTATTTT
CDR3aa: CASSVARGRAGSDTQYF

v_gene: TRBV18
j_gene: TRBJ2-5
abundance: -
d_gene: TRBD2
CDR3nt: TGTGCCAGCTCACCAAGCGGGGGGGAGACCCAGTACTTC
CDR3aa: CASSPSGGETQYF

v_gene: TRBV28
j_gene: TRBJ2-7
abundance: -
d_gene: TRBD2
CDR3nt: TGTGCCAGCAGCCCTAGCGGGAGATCTAACTACGAGCAGTACTTC
CDR3aa: CASSPSGRSNYEQYF

v_gene: TRBV28
j_gene: TRBJ2-5
abundance: few
d_gene: -
CDR3nt: TGTGCCAGCAGTTTAGGCCTTCCCCGAGAGACCCAGTACTTC
CDR3aa: CASSLGLPRETQYF

v_gene: TRBV9
j_gene: TRBJ2-7
abundance: -
d_gene: -
CDR3nt: TGTGCCAGCAGCGTATCGGGGGGCCTTTCCTACGAGCAGTACTTC
CDR3aa: CASSVSGGLSYEQYF

v_gene: TRBV7-2
j_gene: TRBJ1-2
abundance: once
d_gene: TRBD1
CDR3nt: TGTGCCAGCAGTCCGACCTCAGGGGGCGGCTATGGCTACACCTTC
CDR3aa: CASSPTSGGGYGYTF

v_gene: TRBV29-1
j_gene: TRBJ1-6
abundance: -
d_gene: TRBD1
CDR3nt: TGCAGCGTGCGGACAGGGTTCGATTCACCCCTCCACTTT
CDR3aa: CSVRTGFDSPLHF

v_gene: TRBV28
j_gene: TRBJ2-2
abundance: -
d_gene: TRBD1
CDR3nt: TGTGCCAGCAGTTTGGGACAGGGTACCGGGGAGCTGTTTTTT
CDR3aa: CASSLGQGTGELFF

v_gene: TRBV5-6
j_gene: TRBJ1-5
abundance: -
d_gene: -
CDR3nt: TGTGCCAGCAGCTCGACCGGGTGGAATCAGCCCCAGCATTTT
CDR3aa: CASSSTGWNQPQHF

v_gene: TRBV19
j_gene: TRBJ2-7
abundance: -
d_gene: TRBD2
CDR3nt: TGTGCCAGTAGTGACGGGAGGCCTTCCTACGAGCAGTACTTC
CDR3aa: CASSDGRPSYEQYF

v_gene: TRBV5-6
j_gene: TRBJ1-5
abundance: few
d_gene: -
CDR3nt: TGTGCCAGCAGCGGGGGCCCCCTGGGCAATCAGCCCCAGCATTTT
CDR3aa: CASSGGPLGNQPQHF

v_gene: TRBV10-3
j_gene: TRBJ2-3
abundance: -
d_gene: TRBD1
CDR3nt: TGTGCCATCAGTGAGGGACAGGGGATAACGCAGTATTTT
CDR3aa: CAISEGQGITQYF

v_gene: TRBV28
j_gene: TRBJ2-1
abundance: once
d_gene: TRBD2
CDR3nt: TGTGCCAGCAAGGAACTAGCGGAAGACTACAATGAGCAGTTCTTC
CDR3aa: CASKELAEDYNEQFF

v_gene: TRBV7-2
j_gene: TRBJ2-2
abundance: -
d_gene: -
CDR3nt: TGTGCCAGCAGCTTAATCAGTGTTTCGGGGGAGCTGTTTTTT
CDR3aa: CASSLISVSGELFF

v_gene: TRBV11-3
j_gene: TRBJ2-1
abundance: -
d_gene: -
CDR3nt: TGTGCCAGCAGCCCTAGTAGATTGACCTACAATGAGCAGTTCTTC
CDR3aa: CASSPSRLTYNEQFF

v_gene: TRBV18
j_gene: TRBJ2-5
abundance: -
d_gene: -
CDR3nt: TGTGCCAGCTCACCATCTGGAGCAGCGTTCCAAGAGACCCAGTACTTC
CDR3aa: CASSPSGAAFQETQYF

v_gene: TRBV6-5
j_gene: TRBJ2-3
abundance: -
d_gene: TRBD2
CDR3nt: TGTGCCAGCCAGTCAGCGGGGATCACAGATACGCAGTATTTT
CDR3aa: CASQSAGITDTQYF

v_gene: TRBV19
j_gene: TRBJ2-1
abundance: -
d_gene: TRBD2
CDR3nt: TGTGCCAGTAGGGTTCCAAGCGGACTAGCGGGGGGGCGATACAATGAGCAGTTCTTC
CDR3aa: CASRVPSGLAGGRYNEQFF

v_gene: TRBV19
j_gene: TRBJ2-1
abundance: once
d_gene: TRBD2
CDR3nt: TGTGCCAGTATGAACCCCCGGGGGGGGGCAAATGAGCAGTTCTTC
CDR3aa: CASMNPRGGANEQFF

v_gene: TRBV7-2
j_gene: TRBJ1-5
abundance: once
d_gene: -
CDR3nt: TGTGCCAGCAGCCCCAGGAGCAATCAGCCCCAGCATTTT
CDR3aa: CASSPRSNQPQHF

v_gene: TRBV28
j_gene: TRBJ1-2
abundance: -
d_gene: -
CDR3nt: TGTGCCAGCAGTTTCCTCAACTATGGCTACACCTTC
CDR3aa: CASSFLNYGYTF

v_gene: TRBV28
j_gene: TRBJ2-3
abundance: -
d_gene: TRBD2
CDR3nt: TGTGCCAGCAGCTGGGGGGGGACTAGCGGGGAGATCACAGATACGCAGTATTTT
CDR3aa: CASSWGGTSGEITDTQYF

v_gene: TRBV6-1
j_gene: TRBJ2-3
abundance: -
d_gene: -
CDR3nt: TGTGCCAGCAGTCCAGGGGTCGATTCAGATACGCAGTATTTT
CDR3aa: CASSPGVDSDTQYF

v_gene: TRBV4-3
j_gene: TRBJ2-6
abundance: -
d_gene: TRBD2
CDR3nt: TGCGCCAGCAGCCAAGATGGGGGGGTCTCTGGGGCCAACGTCCTGACTTTC
CDR3aa: CASSQDGGVSGANVLTF

v_gene: TRBV5-4
j_gene: TRBJ1-1
abundance: -
d_gene: TRBD1
CDR3nt: TGTGCCAGCAGCTTTAACAGGGGGTACACTGAAGCTTTCTTT
CDR3aa: CASSFNRGYTEAFF

v_gene: TRBV5-8
j_gene: TRBJ2-3
abundance: -
d_gene: -
CDR3nt: TGTGCCAGCAGCTTGGGGGGCGGCACAGATACGCAGTATTTT
CDR3aa: CASSLGGGTDTQYF

v_gene: TRBV9
j_gene: TRBJ1-4
abundance: -
d_gene: TRBD1
CDR3nt: TGTGCCAGCACGACAGGGTCAACTAATGAAAAACTGTTTTTT
CDR3aa: CASTTGSTNEKLFF

v_gene: TRBV7-3
j_gene: TRBJ2-7
abundance: -
d_gene: TRBD1
CDR3nt: TGTGCCAGCAGCTTATTAGGGGACAGGGGGACCGAGCAGTACTTC
CDR3aa: CASSLLGDRGTEQYF

v_gene: TRBV7-8
j_gene: TRBJ1-1
abundance: -
d_gene: TRBD1
CDR3nt: TGTGCCAGCAGCCGCGGGACAGGGGGCGTGGGGGGCACTGAAGCTTTCTTT
CDR3aa: CASSRGTGGVGGTEAFF

v_gene: TRBV10-3
j_gene: TRBJ2-3
abundance: -
d_gene: -
CDR3nt: TGTGCCACAGAGGGGGAAGGAGATACGCAGTATTTT
CDR3aa: CATEGEGDTQYF